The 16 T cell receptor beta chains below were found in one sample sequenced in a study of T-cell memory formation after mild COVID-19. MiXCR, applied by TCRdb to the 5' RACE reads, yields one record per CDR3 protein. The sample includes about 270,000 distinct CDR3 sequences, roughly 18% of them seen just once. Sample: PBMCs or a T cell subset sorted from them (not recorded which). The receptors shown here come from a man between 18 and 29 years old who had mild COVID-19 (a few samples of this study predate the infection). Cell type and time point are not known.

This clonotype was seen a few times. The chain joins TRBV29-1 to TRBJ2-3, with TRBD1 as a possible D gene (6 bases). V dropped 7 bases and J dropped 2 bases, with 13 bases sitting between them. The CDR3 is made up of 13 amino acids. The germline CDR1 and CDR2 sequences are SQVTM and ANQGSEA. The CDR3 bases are TGCAGCGGAAGACAGGCCCCCACAGATACGCAGTATTTT. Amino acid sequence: CSGRQAPTDTQYF.

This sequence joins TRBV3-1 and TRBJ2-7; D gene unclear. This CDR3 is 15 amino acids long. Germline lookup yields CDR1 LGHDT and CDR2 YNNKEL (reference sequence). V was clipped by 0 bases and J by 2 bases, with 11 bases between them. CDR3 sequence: CASSQDGGRTYEQYF. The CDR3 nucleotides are TGTGCCAGCAGCCAAGATGGTGGGCGAACCTACGAGCAGTACTTC.

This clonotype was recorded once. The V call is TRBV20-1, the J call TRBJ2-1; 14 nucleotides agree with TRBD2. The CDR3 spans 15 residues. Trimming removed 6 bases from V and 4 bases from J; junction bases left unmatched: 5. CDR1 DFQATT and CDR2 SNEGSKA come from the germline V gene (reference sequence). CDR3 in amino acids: CSAWTSGGSYNEQFF. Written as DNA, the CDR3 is TGCAGTGCGTGGACTAGCGGGGGGTCTTACAATGAGCAGTTCTTC.

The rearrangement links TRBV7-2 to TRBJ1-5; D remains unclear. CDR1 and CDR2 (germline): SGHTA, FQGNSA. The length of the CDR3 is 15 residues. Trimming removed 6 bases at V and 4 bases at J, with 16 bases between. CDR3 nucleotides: TGTGCCAGCAGTCGATGGTCGGGCGGGAATCAGCCCCAGCATTTT. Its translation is CASSRWSGGNQPQHF.

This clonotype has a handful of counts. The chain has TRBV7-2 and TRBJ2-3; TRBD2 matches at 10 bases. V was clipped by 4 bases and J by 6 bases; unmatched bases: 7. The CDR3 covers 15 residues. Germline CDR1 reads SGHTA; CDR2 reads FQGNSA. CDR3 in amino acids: CASSSRAGGRDTQYF. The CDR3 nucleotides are TGTGCCAGCAGCTCGCGAGCGGGGGGGCGTGATACGCAGTATTTT.

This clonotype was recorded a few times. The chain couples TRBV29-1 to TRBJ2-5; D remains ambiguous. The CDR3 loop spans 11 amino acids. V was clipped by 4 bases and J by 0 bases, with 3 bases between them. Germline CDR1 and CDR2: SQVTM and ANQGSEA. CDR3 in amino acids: CSVGNQETQYF. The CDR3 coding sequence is TGCAGCGTTGGAAACCAAGAGACCCAGTACTTC.

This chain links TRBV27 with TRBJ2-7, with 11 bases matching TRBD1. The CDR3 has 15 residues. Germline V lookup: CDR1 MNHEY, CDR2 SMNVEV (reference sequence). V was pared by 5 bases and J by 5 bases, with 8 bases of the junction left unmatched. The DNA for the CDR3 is TGTGCCAGCAGTCCCTCCGGACAGGGGGCCCACGAGCAGTACGTC. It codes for CASSPSGQGAHEQYV.

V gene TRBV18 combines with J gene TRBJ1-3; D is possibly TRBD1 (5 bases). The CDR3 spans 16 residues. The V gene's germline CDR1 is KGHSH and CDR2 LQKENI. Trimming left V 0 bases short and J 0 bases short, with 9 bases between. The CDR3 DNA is TGTGCCAGCTCACCACCGGGACGGAGCTCTGGAAACACCATATATTTT. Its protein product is CASSPPGRSSGNTIYF. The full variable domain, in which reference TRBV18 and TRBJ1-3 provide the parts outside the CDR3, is NAGVMQNPRHLVRRRGQEARLRCSPMKGHSHVYWYRQLPEEGLKFMVYLQKENIIDESGMPKERFSAEFPKEGPSILRIQQVVRGDSAAYFCASSPPGRSSGNTIYFGEGSWLTVV.

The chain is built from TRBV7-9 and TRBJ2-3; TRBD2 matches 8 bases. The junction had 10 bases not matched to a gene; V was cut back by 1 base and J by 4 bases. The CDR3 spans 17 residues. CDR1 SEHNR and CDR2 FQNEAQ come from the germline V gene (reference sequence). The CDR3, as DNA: TGTGCCAGCAGCTTAGGAGAACTGAGCGGGAGTTCAGATACGCAGTATTTT. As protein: CASSLGELSGSSDTQYF.

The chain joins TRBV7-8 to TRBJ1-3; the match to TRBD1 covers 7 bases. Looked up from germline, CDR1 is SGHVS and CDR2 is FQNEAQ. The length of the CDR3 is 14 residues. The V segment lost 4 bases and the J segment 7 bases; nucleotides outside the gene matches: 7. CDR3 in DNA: TGTGCCAGCAGCTCGGGACAGAGAGGGAACACCATATATTTT. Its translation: CASSSGQRGNTIYF.

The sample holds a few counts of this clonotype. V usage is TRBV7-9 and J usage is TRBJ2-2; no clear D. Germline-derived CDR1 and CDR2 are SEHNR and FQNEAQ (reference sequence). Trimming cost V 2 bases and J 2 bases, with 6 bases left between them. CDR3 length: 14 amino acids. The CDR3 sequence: CASSLRINTGELFF. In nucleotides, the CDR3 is TGTGCCAGCAGCTTAAGGATTAACACCGGGGAGCTGTTTTTT. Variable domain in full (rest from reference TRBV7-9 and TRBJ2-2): DTGVSQNPRHKITKRGQNVTFRCDPISEHNRLYWYRQTLGQGPEFLTYFQNEAQLEKSRLLSDRFSAERPKGSFSTLEIQRTEQGDSAMYLCASSLRINTGELFFGEGSRLTVL.

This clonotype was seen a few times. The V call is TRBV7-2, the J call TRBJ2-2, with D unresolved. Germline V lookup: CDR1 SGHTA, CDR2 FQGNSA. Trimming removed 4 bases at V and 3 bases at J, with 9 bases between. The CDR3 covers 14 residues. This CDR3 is CASSSRLYTGELFF. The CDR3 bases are TGTGCCAGCAGCTCCCGACTGTACACCGGGGAGCTGTTTTTT.

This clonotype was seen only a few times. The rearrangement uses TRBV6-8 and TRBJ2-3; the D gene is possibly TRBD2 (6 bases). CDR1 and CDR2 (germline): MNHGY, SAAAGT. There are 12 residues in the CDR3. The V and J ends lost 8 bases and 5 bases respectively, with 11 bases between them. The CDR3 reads CASREIIDTQYF. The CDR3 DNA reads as TGTGCCAGCCGGGAGATAATAGATACGCAGTATTTT.

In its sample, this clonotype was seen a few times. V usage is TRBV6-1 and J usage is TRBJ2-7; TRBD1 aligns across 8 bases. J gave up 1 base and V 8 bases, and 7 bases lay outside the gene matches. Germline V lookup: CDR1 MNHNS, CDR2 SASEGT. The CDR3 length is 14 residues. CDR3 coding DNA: TGTGCCAGCCGGTTCCACAGGGGGTCCTACGAGCAGTACGTC. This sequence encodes CASRFHRGSYEQYV.

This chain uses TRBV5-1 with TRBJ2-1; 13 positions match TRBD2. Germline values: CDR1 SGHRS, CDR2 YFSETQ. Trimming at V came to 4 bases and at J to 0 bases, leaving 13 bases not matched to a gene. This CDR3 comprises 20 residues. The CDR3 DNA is TGCGCCAGCAGCATCGTACCGGGACTAGCGGGGATCCTCTCCTACAATGAGCAGTTCTTC. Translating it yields CASSIVPGLAGILSYNEQFF.

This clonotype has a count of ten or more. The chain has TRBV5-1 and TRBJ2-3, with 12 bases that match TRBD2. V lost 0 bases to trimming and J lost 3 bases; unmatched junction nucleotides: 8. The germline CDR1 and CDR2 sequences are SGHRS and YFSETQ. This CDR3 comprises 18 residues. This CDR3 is CASSLGPSGGAGTDTQYF. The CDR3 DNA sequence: TGCGCCAGCAGCTTGGGTCCTAGCGGGGGGGCAGGGACAGATACGCAGTATTTT.